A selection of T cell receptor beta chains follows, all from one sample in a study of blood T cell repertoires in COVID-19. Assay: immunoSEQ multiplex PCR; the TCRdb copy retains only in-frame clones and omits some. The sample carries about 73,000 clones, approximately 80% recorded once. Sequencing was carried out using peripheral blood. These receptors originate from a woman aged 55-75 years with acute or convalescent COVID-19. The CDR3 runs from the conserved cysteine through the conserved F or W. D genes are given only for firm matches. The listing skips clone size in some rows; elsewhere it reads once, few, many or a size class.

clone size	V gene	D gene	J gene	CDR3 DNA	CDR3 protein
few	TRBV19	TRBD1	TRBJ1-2	TGTGCCAGCCAGAGACTTGGGACAGGGGAAGTAGGCTACACCTTC	CASQRLGTGEVGYTF
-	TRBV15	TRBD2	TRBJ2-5	TGTGCCACCAGCAGCTGGGCGGGAGTGTTGGCGACCCAGTACTTC	CATSSWAGVLATQYF
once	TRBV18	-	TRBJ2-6	TGTGCCAGCTCACGCCTAGCAGGAGCCAGGAGCTCTGGGGCCAACGTCCTGACTTTC	CASSRLAGARSSGANVLTF
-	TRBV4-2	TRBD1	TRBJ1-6	TGTGCCAGCAGCCAAGGGTCGGACAGGAATTCACCCCTCCACTTT	CASSQGSDRNSPLHF
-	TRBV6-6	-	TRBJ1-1	TGTGCCAGCAGTTACGGGCGTGGAGCTTTCTTT	CASSYGRGAFF
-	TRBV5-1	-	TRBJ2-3	TGCGCCAGCAGCTCCCTAGACACAGATACGCAGTATTTT	CASSSLDTDTQYF
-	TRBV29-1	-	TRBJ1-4	TGCAGCGTGGGGGAGGATAGTACGAAAAAACTGTTTTTT	CSVGEDSTKKLFF
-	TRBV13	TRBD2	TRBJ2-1	TGTGCCAGCAGCGGGGGACTAGCGGGAAATGAGCAGTTCTTC	CASSGGLAGNEQFF
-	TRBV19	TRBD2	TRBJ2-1	TGTGCCAGTAGCGCCCCCGGGACTAGCGGGAACAACAATGAGCAGTTCTTC	CASSAPGTSGNNNEQFF
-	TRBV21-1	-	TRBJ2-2	TGTGCCAGCAGCGAACGACTAGCGGGGGGCTCCGGGGAGCTGTTTTTT	CASSERLAGGSGELFF
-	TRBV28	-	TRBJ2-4	TGTGCCAGCAGTTTATCGCAGGGGCCCTGGAACATTCAGTACTTC	CASSLSQGPWNIQYF
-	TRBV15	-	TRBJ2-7	TGTGCCACCAGCAGAGCTAGGACACGCTACGAGCAGTACTTC	CATSRARTRYEQYF
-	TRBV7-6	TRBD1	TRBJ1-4	TGTGCCAGCAGCTCGGGGTCAGGGGGAGAAAAACTGTTTTTT	CASSSGSGGEKLFF